The 3 T cell receptor beta chains below come from one sample, sequenced in a study of tumor and adjacent non-tumor tissue in lung cancer. Three rounds of nested PCR, following a modified ARM-PCR protocol, produced the TCRbeta library. TCRdb called the multiplex PCR reads again in MiXCR, with one record for every CDR3 protein. The table shows more than 55,000 distinct CDR3 sequences, with roughly three quarters occurring only once. This sample's RNA came from whole unsorted tissue. More than 3 cm separated this lung sample from the edge of the tumor. Sequencing was done on a sample of distant non-tumor lung tissue. The origin of the receptors is a man aged 55 to 70 with non-small cell lung cancer.

A remark on this clonotype: The junction shows a germline mismatch at one end, possibly a read error. The chain is built from TRBV29-1 and TRBJ2-7; D is perhaps TRBD1 or TRBD2 (5 bases each). This CDR3 has 15 residues. CDR1 SQVTM and CDR2 ANQGSEA come from the germline V gene. CDR3 coding DNA: TGCTGCGTTGAAGGTCGGGAAAGGGGCTCCTACGAGCAGTACTTC. This codes for CCVEGRERGSYEQYF.

Notes on this clonotype: This clone may be a read error of a much larger clone one base away. This sequence joins TRBV20-1 and TRBJ2-3; no clear D. The V gene's germline CDR1 is DFQATT and CDR2 SNEGSKA (reference sequence). This CDR3 contains 14 residues. V gave up 2 bases and J gave up 4 bases, with 13 bases separating them. Written as DNA, the CDR3 is TGCAGTGCTAGAAGTTGGACGGATCCAGATACGCAGTATTTT. Encoded protein: CSARSWTDPDTQYF.

Of note for this clonotype: One end of the junction fails to match germline, which may point to a read error. The chain links TRBV13 to TRBJ2-6; TRBD1 agrees at 8 bases. The CDR3 runs to 18 residues. CDR1 is PRHDT and CDR2 is FYEKMQ in the germline V gene (reference sequence). The CDR3 coding sequence is TGTGCCAGCAGCATACGACAGGGGTCGGACTCTGGGGCCAACGTCCTGACGTTC. Protein: CASSIRQGSDSGANVLTF.